This TCR beta chain is from a study of T cells after yellow fever vaccination. The study, taken as a whole, reports: Post-booster samples contained most primary-vaccination clones (around 96% CD4, about 85% CD8). Within FACS-sorted repertoires, abundant clonotypes contaminating from the bulk population could be present. A secondary response was less intense yet reached its peak sooner, at day 5 versus 15.

With regard to this clonotype: Its antigen is still unknown.

This CDR3 spans 15 amino acids. It was through 5'RACE template switching that TCR cDNA was made, with a universal primer site and UMIs added. TCRdb recomputed calls from the 5' RACE reads with MiXCR, one row per CDR3 protein. This sample has about 340,000 distinct CDR3 sequences, with roughly an eighth found just once. The V and J genes are TRBV21-1 and TRBJ2-2. TRBV21-1 is marked as a pseudogene. Sequencing was performed on CD4+ T cells sorted from PBMCs, taken 15 days after the yellow fever booster vaccination. The source is a young man who received the YFV17D yellow fever vaccine. CDR3 in amino acids: CASSKGTHGTGELFF. In DNA form, the CDR3 reads TGTGCCAGCAGCAAAGGGACCCACGGGACCGGGGAGCTGTTTTTT.